This T cell receptor beta chain was identified in a study of blood T cell repertoires in COVID-19. V shed 5 bases and J 5 bases; nucleotides not matched to a gene: 9. CDR3 length: 15 residues. Germline CDR1 SGHDT, CDR2 YYEEEE. Sequencing used immunoSEQ multiplex PCR; TCRdb keeps in-frame clones, though not all of them. The sample has around 270,000 clones, under 85% seen once. The sequence was collected from a human donor with COVID-19, enrolled during active disease. The donor label of this sample is uncertain. This chain joins TRBV5-6 and TRBJ2-5; the match to TRBD2 covers 10 bases. Sample: peripheral blood. CDR3: CASSSPAGGWETQYF. The CDR3 DNA reads TGTGCCAGCAGTAGTCCAGCGGGAGGGTGGGAGACCCAGTACTTC.